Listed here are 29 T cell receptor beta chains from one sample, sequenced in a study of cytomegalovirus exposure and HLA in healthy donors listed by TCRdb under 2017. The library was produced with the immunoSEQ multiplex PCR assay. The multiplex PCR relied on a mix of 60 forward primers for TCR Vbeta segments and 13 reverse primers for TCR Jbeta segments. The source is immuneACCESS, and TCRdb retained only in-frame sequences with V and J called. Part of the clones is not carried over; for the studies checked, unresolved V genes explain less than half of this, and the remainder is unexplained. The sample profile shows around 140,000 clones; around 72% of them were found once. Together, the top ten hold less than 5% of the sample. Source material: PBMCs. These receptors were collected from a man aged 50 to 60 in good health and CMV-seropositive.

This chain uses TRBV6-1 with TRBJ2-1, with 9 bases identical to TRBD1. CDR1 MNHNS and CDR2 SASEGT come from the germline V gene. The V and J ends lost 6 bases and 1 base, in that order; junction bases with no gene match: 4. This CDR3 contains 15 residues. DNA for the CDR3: TGTGCCAGCAGGATGGGACAGGGTTCCTACAATGAGCAGTTCTTC. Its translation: CASRMGQGSYNEQFF.

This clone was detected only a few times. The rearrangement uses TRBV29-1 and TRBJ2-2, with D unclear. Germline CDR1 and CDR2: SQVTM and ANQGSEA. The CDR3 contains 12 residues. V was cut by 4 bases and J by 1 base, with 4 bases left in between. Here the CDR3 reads CSVGGNTGELFF. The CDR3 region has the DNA TGCAGCGTTGGAGGGAACACCGGGGAGCTGTTTTTT.

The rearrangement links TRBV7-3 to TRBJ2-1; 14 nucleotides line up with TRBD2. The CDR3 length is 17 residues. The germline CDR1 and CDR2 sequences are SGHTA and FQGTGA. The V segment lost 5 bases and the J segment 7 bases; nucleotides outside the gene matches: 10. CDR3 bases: TGTGCCAGCAGCCCGACTTCCGGGACTAGCGGGAGTAATGAGCAGTTCTTC. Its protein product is CASSPTSGTSGSNEQFF.

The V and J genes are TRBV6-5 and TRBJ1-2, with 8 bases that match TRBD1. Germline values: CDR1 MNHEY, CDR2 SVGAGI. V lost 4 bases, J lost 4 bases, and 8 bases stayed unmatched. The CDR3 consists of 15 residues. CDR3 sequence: CASSFYGQGGYGYTF. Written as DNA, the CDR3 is TGTGCCAGCAGTTTCTATGGACAGGGCGGCTATGGCTACACCTTC.

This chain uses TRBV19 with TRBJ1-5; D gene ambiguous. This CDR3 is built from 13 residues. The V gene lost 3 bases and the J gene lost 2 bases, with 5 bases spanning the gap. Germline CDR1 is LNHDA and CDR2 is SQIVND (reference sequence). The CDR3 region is CASSMAGNQPQHF. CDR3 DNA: TGTGCCAGTAGTATGGCGGGCAATCAGCCCCAGCATTTT.

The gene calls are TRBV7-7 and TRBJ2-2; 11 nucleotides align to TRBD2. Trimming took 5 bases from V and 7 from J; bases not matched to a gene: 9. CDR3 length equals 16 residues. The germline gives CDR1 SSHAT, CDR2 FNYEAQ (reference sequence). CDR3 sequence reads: CASSPIGTSGYGELFF. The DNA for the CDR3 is TGTGCCAGCAGCCCGATAGGGACTAGCGGTTACGGGGAGCTGTTTTTT. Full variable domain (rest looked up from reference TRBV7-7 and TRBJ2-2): GAGVSQSPRYKVTKRGQDVTLRCDPISSHATLYWYQQALGQGPEFLTYFNYEAQPDKSGLPSDRFSAERPEGSISTLTIQRTEQRDSAMYRCASSPIGTSGYGELFFGEGSRLTVL.

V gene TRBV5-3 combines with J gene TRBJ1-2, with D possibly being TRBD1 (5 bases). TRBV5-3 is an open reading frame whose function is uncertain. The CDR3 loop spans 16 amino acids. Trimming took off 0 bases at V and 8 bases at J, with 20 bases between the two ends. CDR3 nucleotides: TGTGCCAGAAGCTTGGGCAGGGCGCGTCTCTTTTTGGGCTACACCTTC. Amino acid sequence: CARSLGRARLFLGYTF.

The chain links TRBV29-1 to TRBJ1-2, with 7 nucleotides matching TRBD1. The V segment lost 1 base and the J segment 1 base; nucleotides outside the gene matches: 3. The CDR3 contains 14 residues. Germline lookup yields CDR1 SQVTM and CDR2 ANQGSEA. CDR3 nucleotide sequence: TGCAGCGTTGAAGTGGGACAGATTAACTATGGCTACACCTTC. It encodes CSVEVGQINYGYTF.

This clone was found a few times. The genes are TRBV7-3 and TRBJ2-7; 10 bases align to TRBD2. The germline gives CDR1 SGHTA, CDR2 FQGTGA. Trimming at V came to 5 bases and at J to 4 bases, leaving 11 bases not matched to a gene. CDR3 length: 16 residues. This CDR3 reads CASSPLPSGSRYEQYF. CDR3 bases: TGTGCCAGCAGCCCGTTGCCTAGCGGGAGCCGATACGAGCAGTACTTC.

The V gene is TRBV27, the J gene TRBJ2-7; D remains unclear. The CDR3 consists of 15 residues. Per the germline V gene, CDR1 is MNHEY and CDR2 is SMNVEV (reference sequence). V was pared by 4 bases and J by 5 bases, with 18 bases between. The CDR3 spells CASSSAGTDWNEQYF. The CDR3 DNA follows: TGTGCCAGCAGTTCGGCAGGAACGGATTGGAACGAGCAGTACTTC.

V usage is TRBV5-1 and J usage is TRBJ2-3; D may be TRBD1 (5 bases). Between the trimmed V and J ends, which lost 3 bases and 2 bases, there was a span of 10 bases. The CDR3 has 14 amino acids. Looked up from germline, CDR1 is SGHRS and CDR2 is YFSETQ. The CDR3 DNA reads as TGCGCCAGCAGCTCTACAGGTCCCACAGATACGCAGTATTTT. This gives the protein CASSSTGPTDTQYF. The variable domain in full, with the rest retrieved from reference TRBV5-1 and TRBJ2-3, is KAGVTQTPRYLIKTRGQQVTLSCSPISGHRSVSWYQQTPGQGLQFLFEYFSETQRNKGNFPGRFSGRQFSNSRSEMNVSTLELGDSALYLCASSSTGPTDTQYFGPGTRLTVL.

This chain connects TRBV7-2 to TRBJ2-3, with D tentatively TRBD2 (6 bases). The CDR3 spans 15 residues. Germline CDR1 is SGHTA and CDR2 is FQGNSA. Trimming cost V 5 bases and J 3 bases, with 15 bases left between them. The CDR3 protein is CASSPRGAKTDTQYF. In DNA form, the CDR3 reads TGTGCCAGCAGCCCGCGGGGCGCAAAAACAGATACGCAGTATTTT. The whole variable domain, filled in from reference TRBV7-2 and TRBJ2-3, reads GAGVSQSPSNKVTEKGKDVELRCDPISGHTALYWYRQSLGQGLEFLIYFQGNSAPDKSGLPSDRFSAERTGGSVSTLTIQRTQQEDSAVYLCASSPRGAKTDTQYFGPGTRLTVL.

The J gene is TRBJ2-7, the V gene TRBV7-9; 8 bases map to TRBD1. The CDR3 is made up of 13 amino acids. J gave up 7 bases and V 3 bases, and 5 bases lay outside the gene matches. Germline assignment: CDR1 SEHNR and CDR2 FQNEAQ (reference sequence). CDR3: CASSFFQGAEQYF. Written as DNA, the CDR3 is TGTGCCAGCAGCTTTTTCCAGGGGGCAGAGCAGTACTTC.

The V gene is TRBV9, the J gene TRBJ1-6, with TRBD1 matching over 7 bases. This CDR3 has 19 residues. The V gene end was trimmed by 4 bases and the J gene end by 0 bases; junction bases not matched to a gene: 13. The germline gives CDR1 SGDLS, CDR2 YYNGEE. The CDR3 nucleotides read TGTGCCAGCAGCCCCGACGGGACAGACCGATACTCCTATAATTCACCCCTCCACTTT. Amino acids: CASSPDGTDRYSYNSPLHF.

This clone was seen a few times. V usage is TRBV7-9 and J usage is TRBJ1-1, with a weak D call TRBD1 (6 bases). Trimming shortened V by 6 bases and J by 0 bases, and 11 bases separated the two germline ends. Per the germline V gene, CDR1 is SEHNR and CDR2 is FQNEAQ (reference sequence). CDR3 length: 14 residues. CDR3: CASSRQAVNTEAFF. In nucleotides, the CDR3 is TGTGCCAGCAGTCGACAGGCCGTGAACACTGAAGCTTTCTTT.

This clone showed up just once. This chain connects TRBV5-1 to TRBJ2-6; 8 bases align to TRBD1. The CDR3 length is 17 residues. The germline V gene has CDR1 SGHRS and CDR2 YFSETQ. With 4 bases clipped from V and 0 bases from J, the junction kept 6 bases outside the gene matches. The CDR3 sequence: CASSATGGSSGANVLTF. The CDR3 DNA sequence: TGCGCCAGCAGCGCTACAGGGGGGAGCTCTGGGGCCAACGTCCTGACTTTC.

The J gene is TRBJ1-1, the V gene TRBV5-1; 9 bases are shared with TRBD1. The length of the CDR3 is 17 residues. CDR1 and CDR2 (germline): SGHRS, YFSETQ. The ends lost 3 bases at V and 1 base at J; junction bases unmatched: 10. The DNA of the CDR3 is TGCGCCAGCAGCTCATCCGGGACAGGGAAGGGGAACACTGAAGCTTTCTTT. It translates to CASSSSGTGKGNTEAFF.

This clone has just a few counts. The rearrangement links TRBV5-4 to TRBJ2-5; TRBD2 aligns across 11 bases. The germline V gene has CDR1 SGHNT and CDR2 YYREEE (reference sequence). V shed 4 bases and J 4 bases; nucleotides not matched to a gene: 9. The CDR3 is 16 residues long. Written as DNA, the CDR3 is TGTGCCAGCAGCCGGGTAGCGGGGGGGTCCGGAGAGACCCAGTACTTC. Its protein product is CASSRVAGGSGETQYF.

The CDR3 DNA reads TGTGCCACCGCCAGGAGCGGGGGGGCCCTTGCGCAGTATTTT. Encoded protein: CATARSGGALAQYF. The chain has TRBV4-2 and TRBJ2-3; 10 nucleotides match TRBD2. V shed 10 bases and J 10 bases; nucleotides not matched to a gene: 14. CDR3 size: 14 residues. Germline V lookup: CDR1 LGHNA, CDR2 YNFKEQ.

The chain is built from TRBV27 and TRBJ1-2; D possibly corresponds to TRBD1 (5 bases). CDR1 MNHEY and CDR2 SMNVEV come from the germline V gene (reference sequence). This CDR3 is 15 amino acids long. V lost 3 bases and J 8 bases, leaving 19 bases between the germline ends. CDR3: CASSFGGGIVEGYTF. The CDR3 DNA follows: TGTGCCAGCAGTTTCGGGGGAGGAATAGTCGAAGGCTACACCTTC.

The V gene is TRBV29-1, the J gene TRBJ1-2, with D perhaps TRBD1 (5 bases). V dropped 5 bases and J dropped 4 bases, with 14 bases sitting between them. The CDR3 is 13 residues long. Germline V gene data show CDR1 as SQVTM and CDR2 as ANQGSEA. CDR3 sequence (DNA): TGCAGCGTTATCATTGGGCAGGGCTATGGCTACACCTTC. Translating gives CSVIIGQGYGYTF. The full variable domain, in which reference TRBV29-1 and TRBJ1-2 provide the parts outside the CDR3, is SAVISQKPSRDICQRGTSLTIQCQVDSQVTMMFWYRQQPGQSLTLIATANQGSEATYESGFVIDKFPISRPNLTFSTLTVSNMSPEDSSIYLCSVIIGQGYGYTFGSGTRLTVV.

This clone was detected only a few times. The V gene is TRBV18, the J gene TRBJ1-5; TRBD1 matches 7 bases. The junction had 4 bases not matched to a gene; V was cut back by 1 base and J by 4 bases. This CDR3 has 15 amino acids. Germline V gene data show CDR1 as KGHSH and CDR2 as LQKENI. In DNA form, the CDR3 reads TGTGCCAGCTCACCACAACAGGGGAAAAATCAGCCCCAGCATTTT. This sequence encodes CASSPQQGKNQPQHF.

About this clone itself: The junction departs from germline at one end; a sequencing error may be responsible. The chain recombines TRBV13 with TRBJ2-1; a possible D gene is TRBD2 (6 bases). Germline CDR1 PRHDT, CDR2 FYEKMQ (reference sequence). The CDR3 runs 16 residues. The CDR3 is CASSLGALGREEGQFF. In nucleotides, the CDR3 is TGTGCCAGCAGCCTAGGGGCCCTAGGGCGGGAAGAAGGGCAGTTCTTC.

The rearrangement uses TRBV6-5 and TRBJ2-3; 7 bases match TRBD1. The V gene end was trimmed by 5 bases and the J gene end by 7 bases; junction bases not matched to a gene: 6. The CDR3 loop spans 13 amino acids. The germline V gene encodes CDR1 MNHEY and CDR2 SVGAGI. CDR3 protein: CASSLDRVNTQYF. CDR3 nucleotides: TGTGCCAGCAGTCTTGACAGGGTTAATACGCAGTATTTT.

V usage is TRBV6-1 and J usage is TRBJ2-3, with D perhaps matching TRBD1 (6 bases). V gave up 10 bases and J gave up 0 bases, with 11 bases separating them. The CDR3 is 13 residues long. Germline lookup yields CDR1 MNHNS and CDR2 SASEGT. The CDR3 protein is CATRTASTDTQYF. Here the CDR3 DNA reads TGTGCCACCCGGACAGCTAGCACAGATACGCAGTATTTT.

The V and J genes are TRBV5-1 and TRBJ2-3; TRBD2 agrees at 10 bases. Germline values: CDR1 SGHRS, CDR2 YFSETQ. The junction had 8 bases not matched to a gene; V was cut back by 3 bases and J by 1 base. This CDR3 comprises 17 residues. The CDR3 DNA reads TGCGCCAGCAGCTCAGCGGGGGGGCCATCTGGCACAGATACGCAGTATTTT. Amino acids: CASSSAGGPSGTDTQYF.

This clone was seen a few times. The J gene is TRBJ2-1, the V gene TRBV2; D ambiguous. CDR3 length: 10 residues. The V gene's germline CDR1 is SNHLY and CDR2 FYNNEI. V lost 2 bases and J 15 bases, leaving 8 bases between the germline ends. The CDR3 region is CASSEQVGFF. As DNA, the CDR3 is TGTGCCAGCAGTGAACAGGTTGGGTTCTTC.

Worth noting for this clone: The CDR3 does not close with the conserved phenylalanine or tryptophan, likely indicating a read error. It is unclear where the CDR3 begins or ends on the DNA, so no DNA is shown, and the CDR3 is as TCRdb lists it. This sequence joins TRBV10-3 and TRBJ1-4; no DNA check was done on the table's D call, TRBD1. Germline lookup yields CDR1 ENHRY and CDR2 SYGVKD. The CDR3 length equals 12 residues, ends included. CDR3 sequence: CAISEWGQDQVL.

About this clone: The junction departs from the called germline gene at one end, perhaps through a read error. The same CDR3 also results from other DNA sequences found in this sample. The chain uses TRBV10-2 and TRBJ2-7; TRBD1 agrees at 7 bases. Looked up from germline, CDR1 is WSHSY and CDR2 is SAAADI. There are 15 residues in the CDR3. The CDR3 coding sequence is TGCGCCAGCAGGTCAACCGGGACAGCGTCCTATGAGCAGTACTTC. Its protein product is CASRSTGTASYEQYF.